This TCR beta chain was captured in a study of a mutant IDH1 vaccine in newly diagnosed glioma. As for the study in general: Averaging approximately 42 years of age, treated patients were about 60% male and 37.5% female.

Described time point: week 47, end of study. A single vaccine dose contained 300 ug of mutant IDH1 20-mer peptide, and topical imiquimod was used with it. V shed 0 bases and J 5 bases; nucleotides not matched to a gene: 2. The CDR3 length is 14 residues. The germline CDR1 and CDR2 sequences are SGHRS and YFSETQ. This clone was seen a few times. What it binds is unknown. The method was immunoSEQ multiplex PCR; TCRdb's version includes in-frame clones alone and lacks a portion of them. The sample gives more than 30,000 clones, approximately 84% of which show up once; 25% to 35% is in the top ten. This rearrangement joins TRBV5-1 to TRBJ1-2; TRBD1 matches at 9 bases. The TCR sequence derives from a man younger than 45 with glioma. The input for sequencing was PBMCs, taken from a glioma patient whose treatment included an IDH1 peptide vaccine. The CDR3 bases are TGCGCCAGCAGCTTGGGGGACAGGGCGTATGGCTACACCTTC. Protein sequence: CASSLGDRAYGYTF.